Below, 30 T cell receptor beta chains from the same sample are listed, as sequenced in a study of molecular identifiers for immune sequencing clone quantification. TCRdb passed the PCR reads through MiXCR, listing each CDR3 protein once. This table has approximately 630,000 distinct CDR3 sequences, 25% appearing once. Source material: naive CD8+ T cells from blood, with Jurkat cell RNA spiked in. Subset indicated: FACS-sorted CD8+CD4-CCR7+CD45RA+ naive T cells. The origin of the receptors is a human donor in good health. Some libraries in this study had Jurkat cell RNA spiked in.

With respect to this clonotype: An end of the junction does not agree with germline; a read error may underlie this. The chain carries TRBV10-2 and TRBJ2-3; no clear D. Looked up from germline, CDR1 is WSHSY and CDR2 is SAAADI. The CDR3 has 15 amino acids. In DNA, the CDR3 is TGCGCCAGCATTCGCATAGCCAGTAGCACAGATACGGAGTATTTT. As protein: CASIRIASSTDTEYF.

The table lists this clonotype with many counts. CDR3 in amino acids: CASSQDRGPQPQHF. DNA of the CDR3: TGCGCCAGCAGCCAAGATAGGGGGCCTCAGCCCCAGCATTTT. The gene calls are TRBV4-1 and TRBJ1-5; 7 positions match TRBD1. Germline V gene lookup returns CDR1 MGHRA and CDR2 YSYEKL. The CDR3 runs to 14 residues. The V and J ends lost 0 bases and 6 bases, in that order; junction bases with no gene match: 2.

This clonotype was picked up one time. At one end the junction does not follow the germline gene, possibly because of a read error. The V and J genes are TRBV4-1 and TRBJ2-5; 7 positions agree with TRBD2. The CDR3 is 14 residues long. Germline CDR1 is MGHRA and CDR2 is YSYEKL. The CDR3 protein is CASSQEQRGETRYF. For the CDR3, the DNA is TGCGCCAGCAGCCAAGAACAGCGGGGAGAGACCCGGTACTTC.

This clonotype was seen repeatedly, ten times or more. The chain couples TRBV7-6 to TRBJ2-3; the match to TRBD2 covers 7 bases. The germline CDR1 and CDR2 sequences are SGHVS and FNYEAQ. The V and J ends lost 1 base and 0 bases, in that order; junction bases with no gene match: 7. CDR3 length: 17 amino acids. CDR3 in amino acids: CASSLDLSGESTDTQYF. The CDR3 nucleotides are TGTGCCAGCAGCTTAGACCTCAGCGGGGAGAGCACAGATACGCAGTATTTT. The whole variable domain, filled in from reference TRBV7-6 and TRBJ2-3, reads GAGVSQSPRYKVTKRGQDVALRCDPISGHVSLYWYRQALGQGPEFLTYFNYEAQQDKSGLPNDRFSAERPEGSISTLTIQRTEQRDSAMYRCASSLDLSGESTDTQYFGPGTRLTVL.

This clonotype was found a few times. The chain employs TRBV4-3 and TRBJ1-4, with TRBD1 as a possible D gene (5 bases). Germline V gene lookup returns CDR1 LGHNA and CDR2 YSLEER. Trimming shortened V by 0 bases and J by 2 bases, and 10 bases separated the two germline ends. This CDR3 has 16 residues. The CDR3 DNA follows: TGCGCCAGCAGCCAAGACCGGACACTGACTAATGAAAAACTGTTTTTT. It specifies CASSQDRTLTNEKLFF.

The genes are TRBV3-1 and TRBJ1-1; D may be TRBD1 (5 bases). Germline V gene sequence: CDR1 LGHDT, CDR2 YNNKEL (reference sequence). The CDR3 extends over 15 amino acids. With 7 bases removed from V and 3 bases from J, the gap between germline ends came to 18 bases. This CDR3 is CASTLIGGGYTEAFF. The CDR3 DNA reads TGTGCCAGCACCTTGATTGGGGGGGGGTACACTGAAGCTTTCTTT. The full variable domain, with the rest looked up from reference TRBV3-1 and TRBJ1-1, is DTAVSQTPKYLVTQMGNDKSIKCEQNLGHDTMYWYKQDSKKFLKIMFSYNNKELIINETVPNRFSPKSPDKAHLNLHINSLELGDSAVYFCASTLIGGGYTEAFFGQGTRLTVV.

As regards this clonotype: This may be a read error, as it is one base from a much larger clone. Because the CDR3 is missing its conserved closing phenylalanine or tryptophan, this is likely a read error. V is TRBV25-1 and J is TRBJ1-1; no reliable D call. Germline lookup yields CDR1 MGHDK and CDR2 SYGVNS. This CDR3 is 10 amino acids long. Trimming took off 4 bases at V and 7 bases at J, with 4 bases between the two ends. In DNA form, the CDR3 reads TGTGCCAGCAGTGGAGGTGAAGCTTTCTCT. Translated: CASSGGEAFS.

This clonotype has at least ten counts. The CDR3 DNA is TGCAGCGTTGTTCCGGGGACTGAAGCTTTCTTT. Amino acids: CSVVPGTEAFF. The chain carries TRBV29-1 and TRBJ1-1; D unclear. The CDR3 is made up of 11 amino acids. CDR1 and CDR2 (germline): SQVTM, ANQGSEA. Deletions cut 4 bases from V and 5 bases from J, with 8 bases between. The full variable domain, completed using reference TRBV29-1 and TRBJ1-1, is SAVISQKPSRDICQRGTSLTIQCQVDSQVTMMFWYRQQPGQSLTLIATANQGSEATYESGFVIDKFPISRPNLTFSTLTVSNMSPEDSSIYLCSVVPGTEAFFGQGTRLTVV.

CDR3 in amino acids: CASSWLSNSGEAFF. CDR3 sequence (DNA): TGTGCCAGCAGCTGGCTGAGTAACTCCGGTGAAGCTTTCTTT. This chain uses TRBV27 with TRBJ1-1; D remains unclear. The V end lost 6 bases, the J end lost 7 bases, and 18 bases lay between the germline ends. CDR1 and CDR2 (germline): MNHEY, SMNVEV (reference sequence). The CDR3 has 14 residues.

At least ten counts were recorded for this clonotype. The V gene is TRBV29-1, the J gene TRBJ1-2, with D uncertain. Trimming removed 4 bases from V and 2 bases from J, with 11 bases in between. This CDR3 is built from 13 residues. Germline V gene data show CDR1 as SQVTM and CDR2 as ANQGSEA. This CDR3 is CSVGTEGNYGYTF. The CDR3 DNA reads TGCAGCGTTGGGACCGAAGGAAACTATGGCTACACCTTC.

This clonotype was counted a few times. This sequence joins TRBV6-2 or TRBV6-3 and TRBJ2-7, with unresolved D. Germline V lookup: CDR1 MNHEY, CDR2 SVGEGT. V lost 2 bases to trimming and J lost 4 bases, with 15 bases between them. The CDR3 has 15 residues. The CDR3 protein is CASSYGSPDYYEQYF. DNA for the CDR3: TGTGCCAGCAGTTACGGGTCCCCGGATTATTACGAGCAGTACTTC.

This clonotype was picked up many times. This sequence joins TRBV9 and TRBJ1-1, with TRBD1 as a possible D gene (5 bases). Per the germline V gene, CDR1 is SGDLS and CDR2 is YYNGEE. Trimming cost V 4 bases and J 5 bases, with 15 bases left between them. This CDR3 is 14 amino acids long. CDR3 region: CASSPTQGRTEAFF. The DNA for the CDR3 is TGTGCCAGCAGCCCAACTCAGGGACGAACTGAAGCTTTCTTT.

Details on this clonotype: A read error is possible here, since a much larger clone lies one base away. The chain recombines TRBV7-9 with TRBJ1-1; D ambiguous. Looked up from germline, CDR1 is SEHNR and CDR2 is FQNEAQ (reference sequence). The CDR3 is 13 amino acids. The CDR3 nucleotides are TGTGTCAGCACACCAACAGCGAACACTGAAGCTTTCTTT. This gives the protein CVSTPTANTEAFF. Combining the CDR3 with reference TRBV7-9 and TRBJ1-1 gives the whole variable domain DTGVSQNPRHKITKRGQNVTFRCDPISEHNRLYWYRQTLGQGPEFLTYFQNEAQLEKSRLLSDRFSAERPKGSFSTLEIQRTEQGDSAMYLCVSTPTANTEAFFGQGTRLTVV.

For this clonotype: An end of the junction does not agree with germline; a read error may underlie this. V usage is TRBV7-8 and J usage is TRBJ1-5; possibly TRBD1 for D (6 bases). The germline gives CDR1 SGHVS, CDR2 FQNEAQ. The CDR3 sequence is 15 residues long. The chain's CDR3 is CASGLTGYSNQPQHF. The CDR3 DNA sequence: TGTGCCAGCGGCTTGACAGGTTATAGCAATCAGCCCCAGCATTTT.

This clonotype has more than one count but fewer than ten. V and J are TRBV9 and TRBJ2-7; a weak D match, TRBD1 (6 bases). The germline CDR1 and CDR2 sequences are SGDLS and YYNGEE. V was shortened by 0 bases and J by 2 bases, with 12 bases between the two germline ends. The CDR3 has 15 residues. CDR3 residues: CASSVESGATYEQYF. Written as DNA, the CDR3 is TGTGCCAGCAGCGTAGAGTCAGGGGCGACCTACGAGCAGTACTTC.

The chain joins TRBV20-1 to TRBJ2-1; possibly TRBD2 for D (5 bases). The V gene's germline CDR1 is DFQATT and CDR2 SNEGSKA (reference sequence). Trimming removed 5 bases at V and 5 bases at J, with 19 bases between. The CDR3 is 15 amino acids. CDR3 sequence: CSARLLVDANNEQFF. DNA for the CDR3: TGCAGTGCTCGACTACTAGTAGACGCCAACAATGAGCAGTTCTTC.

This clonotype came up a few times. The chain couples TRBV24-1 to TRBJ2-2; D unresolved. CDR3 size: 14 residues. Germline loops: CDR1 KGHDR, CDR2 SFDVKD. V lost 8 bases to trimming and J lost 3 bases, with 12 bases between them. CDR3 DNA sequence: TGTGCCACCATCCCCGACGACTACACCGGGGAGCTGTTTTTT. It specifies CATIPDDYTGELFF.

At least ten counts were recorded for this clonotype. The chain has TRBV12-3 or TRBV12-4 and TRBJ2-3; D gene ambiguous. Between the trimmed V and J ends, which lost 8 bases and 10 bases, there was a span of 13 bases. This CDR3 region has 11 residues. In DNA form, the CDR3 reads TGTGCCAGCCTTAGTAGTAGGGCGCAGTATTTT. Translating gives CASLSSRAQYF.

The chain carries TRBV15 and TRBJ1-2; 8 nucleotides line up with TRBD1. The CDR3 is 15 amino acids. In germline, CDR1 is LNHNV, CDR2 YYDKDF (reference sequence). The ends lost 2 bases at V and 4 bases at J; junction bases unmatched: 6. CDR3 sequence reads: CATSRPGTGGYGYTF. CDR3 nucleotides: TGTGCCACCAGCAGACCCGGGACAGGAGGCTATGGCTACACCTTC.

Ten or more counts support this clonotype. The chain has TRBV4-3 and TRBJ2-7; 7 bases agree with TRBD1. V trimming: 0 bases; J trimming: 3 bases; junction bases outside the gene matches: 5. Germline CDR1 LGHNA, CDR2 YSLEER. This CDR3 region has 15 residues. CDR3 sequence reads: CASSQEQGDSYEQYF. The CDR3 DNA reads as TGCGCCAGCAGCCAAGAACAAGGGGACAGCTACGAGCAGTACTTC.

This clonotype was seen only a few times. The chain employs TRBV7-6 and TRBJ1-4; D uncertain. Germline CDR1 SGHVS, CDR2 FNYEAQ. V shed 5 bases and J shed 7 bases, with 11 bases lying between them. The CDR3 extends over 13 amino acids. CDR3 sequence reads: CASSTRHGEKLFF. The CDR3 coding sequence is TGTGCCAGCAGCACCCGACACGGTGAAAAACTGTTTTTT.

This clonotype was picked up many times. The rearrangement uses TRBV20-1 and TRBJ2-4; D gene uncertain. Germline values: CDR1 DFQATT, CDR2 SNEGSKA (reference sequence). This CDR3 has 10 amino acids. Between the trimmed V and J ends, which lost 7 bases and 8 bases, there was a span of 9 bases. This chain's CDR3 is CSVQEDIQYF. The CDR3 coding sequence is TGCAGTGTCCAAGAGGACATTCAGTACTTC.

Concerning this clonotype: Likely a read error: the CDR3 ends without its conserved phenylalanine or tryptophan. This chain joins TRBV20-1 and TRBJ1-4, with D possibly matching TRBD1 (6 bases). Trimming took 0 bases from V and 5 from J, leaving 13 bases between them. The CDR3 totals 15 residues. Germline CDR1 is DFQATT and CDR2 is SNEGSKA (reference sequence). For the CDR3, the DNA is TGCAGTGCTAGAGATCTCCAGGGGACGAATGAAAAACTGTTTTGT. This sequence encodes CSARDLQGTNEKLFC.

This clonotype was observed many times. The rearrangement joins TRBV20-1 to TRBJ2-5; TRBD2 aligns across 13 bases. Germline V gene sequence: CDR1 DFQATT, CDR2 SNEGSKA (reference sequence). The CDR3 is 18 residues long. Trimming took 0 bases from V and 5 from J; bases not matched to a gene: 12. This CDR3 reads CSARDNNALAGGLETQYF. The CDR3, as DNA: TGCAGTGCTAGAGATAATAATGCACTAGCGGGGGGGCTTGAGACCCAGTACTTC.

This CDR3 is CASSFDRNWQTEAFF. CDR3 DNA sequence: TGTGCCAGCAGCTTTGATAGGAATTGGCAGACTGAAGCTTTCTTT. The V call is TRBV11-2, the J call TRBJ1-1, with no clear D. The CDR3 sequence is 15 residues long. The germline V gene has CDR1 SGHAT and CDR2 FQNNGV. With 3 bases removed from V and 5 bases from J, the gap between germline ends came to 16 bases. Drawing the rest from reference TRBV11-2 and TRBJ1-1, the complete variable domain is EAGVAQSPRYKIIEKRQSVAFWCNPISGHATLYWYQQILGQGPKLLIQFQNNGVVDDSQLPKDRFSAERLKGVDSTLKIQPAKLEDSAVYLCASSFDRNWQTEAFFGQGTRLTVV.

The sample holds a few counts of this clonotype. The J gene is TRBJ2-3, the V gene TRBV27; maybe TRBD1 (5 bases). The CDR3 contains 14 residues. Trimming shortened V by 5 bases and J by 5 bases, and 14 bases separated the two germline ends. Looked up from germline, CDR1 is MNHEY and CDR2 is SMNVEV (reference sequence). The CDR3 loop reads CASSPQGALDTQYF. The CDR3 DNA reads TGTGCCAGCAGTCCCCAAGGGGCTCTAGATACGCAGTATTTT.

This clonotype occurred a few times. The V call is TRBV7-9, the J call TRBJ2-5; unclear D gene. Trimming took off 1 base at V and 4 bases at J, with 10 bases between the two ends. Per germline, CDR1 SEHNR and CDR2 FQNEAQ (reference sequence). There are 14 residues in the CDR3. The CDR3, as DNA: TGTGCCAGCAGCTTAGTCCTGGTAATAGAGACCCAGTACTTC. Its translation is CASSLVLVIETQYF.

Details on this clonotype: One end of the junction is discordant with germline, which a read error may explain. This chain uses TRBV5-3 with TRBJ2-2; 7 bases align to TRBD2. TRBV5-3 is labeled an ORF, and its function is uncertain. CDR3 length: 14 residues. The CDR3 region has the DNA TGTGCCAGCAGCTTCTCACTAGCCGGCGGGGGGCTGTTTTTT. Translated: CASSFSLAGGGLFF.

This clonotype occurred a few times. The chain couples TRBV20-1 to TRBJ2-7, with 11 bases that match TRBD2. With 0 bases clipped from V and 4 bases from J, the junction kept 5 bases outside the gene matches. CDR1 DFQATT and CDR2 SNEGSKA come from the germline V gene (reference sequence). CDR3 length: 15 residues. The chain's CDR3 is CSAREVAGGLYEQYF. As DNA, the CDR3 is TGCAGTGCTAGAGAGGTAGCGGGAGGGCTATACGAGCAGTACTTC.

The chain joins TRBV19 to TRBJ1-6; D gene ambiguous. Trimming stripped 5 bases from V and 8 bases from J, with 10 bases between. CDR3 length: 13 residues. In germline, CDR1 is LNHDA, CDR2 SQIVND (reference sequence). The CDR3 region is CASSLGVDSPLHF. CDR3 nucleotide sequence: TGTGCCAGTAGTCTTGGGGTGGATTCACCCCTCCACTTT.